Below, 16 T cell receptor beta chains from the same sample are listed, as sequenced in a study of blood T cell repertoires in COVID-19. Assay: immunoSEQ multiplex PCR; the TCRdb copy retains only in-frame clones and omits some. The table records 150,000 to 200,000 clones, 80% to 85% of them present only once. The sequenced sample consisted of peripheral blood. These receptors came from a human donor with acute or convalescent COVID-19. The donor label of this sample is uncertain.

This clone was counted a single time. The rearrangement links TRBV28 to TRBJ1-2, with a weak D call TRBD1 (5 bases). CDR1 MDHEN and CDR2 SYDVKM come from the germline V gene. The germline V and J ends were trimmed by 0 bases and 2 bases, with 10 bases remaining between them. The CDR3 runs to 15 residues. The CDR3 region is CASSLWAGLNYGYTF. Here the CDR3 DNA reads TGTGCCAGCAGTTTATGGGCAGGGTTGAACTATGGCTACACCTTC.

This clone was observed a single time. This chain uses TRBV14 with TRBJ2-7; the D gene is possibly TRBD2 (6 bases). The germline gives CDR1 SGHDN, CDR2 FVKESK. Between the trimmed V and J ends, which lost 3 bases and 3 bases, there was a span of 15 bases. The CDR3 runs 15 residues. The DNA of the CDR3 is TGTGCCAGCAGCCAGGCTCCGGGACTTATCTACGAGCAGTACTTC. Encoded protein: CASSQAPGLIYEQYF.

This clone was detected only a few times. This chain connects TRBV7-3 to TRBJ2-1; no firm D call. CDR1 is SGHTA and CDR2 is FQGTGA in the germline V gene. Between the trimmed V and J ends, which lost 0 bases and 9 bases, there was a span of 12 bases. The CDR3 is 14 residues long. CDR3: CASSLTPQSGEQFF. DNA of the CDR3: TGTGCCAGCAGCTTAACTCCCCAGTCAGGTGAGCAGTTCTTC.

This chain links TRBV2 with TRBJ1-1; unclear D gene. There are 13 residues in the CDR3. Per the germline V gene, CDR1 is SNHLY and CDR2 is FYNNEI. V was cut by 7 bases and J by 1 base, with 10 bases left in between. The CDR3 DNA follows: TGTGCCAGCAAGGCAGGAGGGAACACTGAAGCTTTCTTT. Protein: CASKAGGNTEAFF. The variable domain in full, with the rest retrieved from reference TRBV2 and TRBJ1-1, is EPEVTQTPSHQVTQMGQEVILRCVPISNHLYFYWYRQILGQKVEFLVSFYNNEISEKSEIFDDQFSVERPDGSNFTLKIRSTKLEDSAMYFCASKAGGNTEAFFGQGTRLTVV.

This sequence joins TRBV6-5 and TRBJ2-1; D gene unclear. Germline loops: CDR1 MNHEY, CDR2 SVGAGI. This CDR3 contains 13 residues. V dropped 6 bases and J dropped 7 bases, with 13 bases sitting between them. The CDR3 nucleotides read TGTGCCAGCAGGCGGAGAGAGGTGAATGAGCAGTTCTTC. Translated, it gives CASRRREVNEQFF.

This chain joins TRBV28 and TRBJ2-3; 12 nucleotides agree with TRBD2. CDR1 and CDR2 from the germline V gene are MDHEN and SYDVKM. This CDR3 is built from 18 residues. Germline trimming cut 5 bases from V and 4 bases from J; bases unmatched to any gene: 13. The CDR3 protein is CASSPLAGGPIDSDTQYF. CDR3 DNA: TGTGCCAGCAGTCCGCTAGCGGGAGGGCCCATTGACTCAGATACGCAGTATTTT.

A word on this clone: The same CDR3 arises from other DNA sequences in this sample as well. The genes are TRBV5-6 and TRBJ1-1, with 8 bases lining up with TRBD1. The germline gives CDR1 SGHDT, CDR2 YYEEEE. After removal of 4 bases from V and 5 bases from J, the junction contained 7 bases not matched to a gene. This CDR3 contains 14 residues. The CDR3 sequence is CASSVGQGNTEAFF. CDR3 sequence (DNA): TGTGCCAGCAGCGTTGGACAGGGTAATACTGAAGCTTTCTTT.

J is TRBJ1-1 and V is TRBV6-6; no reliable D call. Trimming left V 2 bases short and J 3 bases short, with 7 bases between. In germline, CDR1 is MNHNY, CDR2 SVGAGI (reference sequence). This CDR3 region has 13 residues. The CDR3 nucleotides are TGTGCCAGCAGTTACAGTCAGGACACTGAAGCTTTCTTT. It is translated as CASSYSQDTEAFF.

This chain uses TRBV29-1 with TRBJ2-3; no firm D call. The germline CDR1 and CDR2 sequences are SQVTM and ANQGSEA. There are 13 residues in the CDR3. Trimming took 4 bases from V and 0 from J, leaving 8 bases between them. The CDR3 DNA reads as TGCAGCGTTGTTAATTCTAGCACAGATACGCAGTATTTT. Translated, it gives CSVVNSSTDTQYF.

The CDR3 DNA is TGTGCCTGCCGCCGGAAGGGACAGGAGGTCGCTGAAGCTTTCTTT. As protein: CACRRKGQEVAEAFF. J is TRBJ1-1 and V is TRBV30; TRBD1 aligns across 8 bases. V lost 6 bases to trimming and J lost 6 bases; unmatched junction nucleotides: 15. This CDR3 is built from 15 residues. The germline CDR1 and CDR2 sequences are GTSNPN and SVGIG (reference sequence).

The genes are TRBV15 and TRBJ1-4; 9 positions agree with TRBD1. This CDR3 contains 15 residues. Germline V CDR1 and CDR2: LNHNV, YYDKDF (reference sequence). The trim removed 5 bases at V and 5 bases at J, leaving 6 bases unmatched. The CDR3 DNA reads TGTGCCACCAGCGGGCCGGGACAGGGCAATGAAAAACTGTTTTTT. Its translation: CATSGPGQGNEKLFF.

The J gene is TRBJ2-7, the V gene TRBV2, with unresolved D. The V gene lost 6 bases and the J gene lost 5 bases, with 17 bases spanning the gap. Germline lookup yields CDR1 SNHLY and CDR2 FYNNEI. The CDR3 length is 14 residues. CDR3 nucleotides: TGTGCCAGCAGCCCCTCCCTCGGGTACAACGAGCAGTACTTC. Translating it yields CASSPSLGYNEQYF. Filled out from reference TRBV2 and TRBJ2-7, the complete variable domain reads EPEVTQTPSHQVTQMGQEVILRCVPISNHLYFYWYRQILGQKVEFLVSFYNNEISEKSEIFDDQFSVERPDGSNFTLKIRSTKLEDSAMYFCASSPSLGYNEQYFGPGTRLTVT.

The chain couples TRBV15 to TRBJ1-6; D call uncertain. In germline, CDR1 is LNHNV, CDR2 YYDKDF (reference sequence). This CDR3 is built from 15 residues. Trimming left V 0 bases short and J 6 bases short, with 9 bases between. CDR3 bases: TGTGCCACCAGCAGAGATTATCCTTCTAATTCACCCCTCCACTTT. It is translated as CATSRDYPSNSPLHF.

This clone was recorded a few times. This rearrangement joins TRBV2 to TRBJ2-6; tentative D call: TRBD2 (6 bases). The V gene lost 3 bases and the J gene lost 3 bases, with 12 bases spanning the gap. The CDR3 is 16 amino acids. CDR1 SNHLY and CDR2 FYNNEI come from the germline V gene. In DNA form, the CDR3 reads TGTGCCAGCAGTGACCCCCGGGAGTTTGGGGCCAACGTCCTGACTTTC. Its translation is CASSDPREFGANVLTF.

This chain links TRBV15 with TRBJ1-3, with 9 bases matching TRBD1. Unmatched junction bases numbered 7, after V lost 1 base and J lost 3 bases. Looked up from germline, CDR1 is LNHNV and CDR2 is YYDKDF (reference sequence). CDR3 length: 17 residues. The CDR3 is CATSRGGTGSFGNTIYF. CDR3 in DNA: TGTGCCACCAGCAGAGGGGGGACAGGGAGCTTTGGAAACACCATATATTTT.

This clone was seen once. CDR3 sequence (DNA): TGTGCCAGCAGCCCCCGAGCGGGGGGCTCCAATGAGCAGTTCTTC. Its translation is CASSPRAGGSNEQFF. The chain has TRBV7-3 and TRBJ2-1; 9 nucleotides agree with TRBD2. The CDR3 length is 15 residues. Germline V gene sequence: CDR1 SGHTA, CDR2 FQGTGA. V was clipped by 5 bases and J by 6 bases; unmatched bases: 8.